This T cell receptor (beta chain) was documented in a study of blood T cells in healthy people across ages. With regard to this clonotype: Antigen: not known.

Germline lookup yields CDR1 SGHTA and CDR2 FQGNSA. CDR3 length: 15 residues. The V gene lost 3 bases and the J gene lost 0 bases, with 10 bases spanning the gap. Caucasian individuals from Russia who were healthy and aged about 6 to 95 acted as donors. Staff drew about 10 milliliters of peripheral blood from each donor. With a J-beta primer mix and a sample-barcoded 5' primer, a second PCR ran 7 to 11 cycles. A template-switch adaptor containing 12 random nucleotides labeled each cDNA molecule. TCRdb recomputed calls from the 5' RACE reads with MiXCR, one row per CDR3 protein. The repertoire consists of 1.8 million or so distinct CDR3 sequences, with more than 35% occurring once and the leading ten covering roughly 23%. Whole-study results and caveats: Diversity estimates drawn from one million T cells were deemed underestimates.

The sequence came from a human donor in good health. The specimen was blood. J is TRBJ2-3 and V is TRBV7-2; D not certain. This CDR3 is CASSLLVTSTDTQYF. In nucleotides, the CDR3 is TGTGCCAGCAGCTTGCTCGTTACTAGCACAGATACGCAGTATTTT.